What follows are 2 T cell receptor beta chains derived from one specimen sequenced in a study of preoperative IRX-2 immunotherapy in early breast cancer. Described treatment: preoperative locoregional IRX-2 cytokine immunotherapy. Measured with immunoSEQ multiplex PCR; TCRdb has only the in-frame clones, and not every one. Seen here are 25,000 or so clones, 80% to 90% observed once, and the top ten hold roughly 9%. The sample here was tumor tissue, taken after IRX-2 immunotherapy. The receptors were gathered from a human donor with breast cancer.

The chain couples TRBV10-3 to TRBJ1-1, with D maybe TRBD1 (5 bases). V shed 7 bases and J shed 7 bases, with 10 bases lying between them. The CDR3 spans 11 residues. CDR1 is ENHRY and CDR2 is SYGVKD in the germline V gene. DNA of the CDR3: TGTGCCATCATTGGGACGGATGAAGCTTTCTTT. This encodes CAIIGTDEAFF.

This clone is termed medium-sized. The chain uses TRBV30 and TRBJ1-6; D remains ambiguous. This CDR3 spans 14 amino acids. The V gene lost 1 base and the J gene lost 5 bases, with 9 bases spanning the gap. Germline-derived CDR1 and CDR2 are GTSNPN and SVGIG (reference sequence). DNA for the CDR3: TGTGCCTGGAGTGGGGCACCCGATAATTCACCCCTCCACTTT. The encoded protein is CAWSGAPDNSPLHF.